These 23 T cell receptor beta chains were all obtained from the same sample, sequenced in a study of blood T cell repertoires in COVID-19. Data came from immunoSEQ multiplex PCR; TCRdb stores just in-frame clones and leaves some out. The sample carries 150,000 to 200,000 clones, around 86% recorded once. Sequencing was carried out using peripheral blood. Receptors were obtained from a woman younger than 45 with active or convalescent COVID-19.

This sequence joins TRBV29-1 and TRBJ1-2; 9 nucleotides align to TRBD1. J gave up 2 bases and V 5 bases, and 6 bases lay outside the gene matches. The CDR3 contains 14 residues. Looked up from germline, CDR1 is SQVTM and CDR2 is ANQGSEA. The CDR3 region has the DNA TGCAGCGTTACAGGGGGCCTAAAGAACTATGGCTACACCTTC. Its protein product is CSVTGGLKNYGYTF.

The V gene is TRBV29-1, the J gene TRBJ1-1; 10 nucleotides agree with TRBD1. There are 11 residues in the CDR3. Unmatched junction bases numbered 2, after V lost 7 bases and J lost 6 bases. In germline, CDR1 is SQVTM, CDR2 ANQGSEA. As DNA, the CDR3 is TGCAGCGACGGACAGGGGGCTGAAGCTTTCTTT. It specifies CSDGQGAEAFF.

V gene TRBV20-1 combines with J gene TRBJ2-1; weak D call: TRBD1 (5 bases). This CDR3 region has 13 residues. V shed 3 bases and J shed 2 bases, with 8 bases lying between them. From germline, CDR1 is DFQATT and CDR2 SNEGSKA (reference sequence). The CDR3 reads CSASQDTYNEQFF. For the CDR3, the DNA is TGCAGTGCTAGTCAGGACACCTACAATGAGCAGTTCTTC.

The CDR3 nucleotides are TGTGCCAGCAGCCCCCAGCGGAACTCTGGAAACACCATATATTTT. As protein: CASSPQRNSGNTIYF. The chain joins TRBV5-4 to TRBJ1-3; no clear D gene. The CDR3 is 15 amino acids. V was pared by 4 bases and J by 0 bases, with 11 bases between. CDR1 and CDR2 (germline): SGHNT, YYREEE (reference sequence).

J is TRBJ2-1 and V is TRBV5-5, with 7 positions matching TRBD1. The CDR3 consists of 15 residues. Losses at the gene ends were 5 bases for V and 7 bases for J; bases not matched to a gene: 12. Germline V gene data show CDR1 as SGHKS and CDR2 as YYEKEE (reference sequence). The CDR3, as DNA: TGTGCCAGCAGTCAAAACCGACAGGGTTGGAATGAGCAGTTCTTC. As protein: CASSQNRQGWNEQFF.

The table lists this clone with a few counts. V gene TRBV5-6 combines with J gene TRBJ1-5; D not resolved. The germline V and J ends were trimmed by 0 bases and 0 bases, with 16 bases remaining between them. From germline, CDR1 is SGHDT and CDR2 YYEEEE. The CDR3 has 18 amino acids. The CDR3 sequence: CASSLELFLALSNQPQHF. The CDR3 region has the DNA TGTGCCAGCAGCTTGGAACTGTTCCTCGCCCTTAGCAATCAGCCCCAGCATTTT.

The chain couples TRBV6-1 to TRBJ2-7; D unresolved. This CDR3 is 15 amino acids long. Germline V gene data show CDR1 as MNHNS and CDR2 as SASEGT. V dropped 2 bases and J dropped 0 bases, with 11 bases sitting between them. CDR3 DNA: TGTGCCAGCAGTGAATCCCTTACTCTCTCCTACGAGCAGTACTTC. It specifies CASSESLTLSYEQYF.

The rearrangement joins TRBV5-4 to TRBJ1-1; D unresolved. V was trimmed by 4 bases and J by 8 bases, leaving 18 bases between them. The V gene's germline CDR1 is SGHNT and CDR2 YYREEE (reference sequence). CDR3 size: 14 residues. The CDR3 reads CASSRRGLSSEAFF. CDR3 coding DNA: TGTGCCAGCAGCCGGCGGGGATTGTCTTCGGAAGCTTTCTTT.

The CDR3 nucleotides are TGTGCCAGCAGTTTATATGGGGCGCGGTACCAAGAGACCCAGTACTTC. Translated, it gives CASSLYGARYQETQYF. The chain has TRBV27 and TRBJ2-5, with D possibly TRBD1 on 5 matching bases. V lost 1 base and J lost 0, with 12 bases in between. Germline values: CDR1 MNHEY, CDR2 SMNVEV (reference sequence). This CDR3 spans 16 amino acids.

This rearrangement joins TRBV7-6 to TRBJ2-7; 9 nucleotides match TRBD1. The length of the CDR3 is 15 residues. V shed 5 bases and J 5 bases; nucleotides not matched to a gene: 10. Germline assignment: CDR1 SGHVS and CDR2 FNYEAQ. CDR3 amino acids: CASSPGQGGVNEQYF. CDR3 DNA: TGTGCCAGCAGCCCGGGACAGGGCGGCGTAAACGAGCAGTACTTC.

J is TRBJ1-4 and V is TRBV18, with 7 positions matching TRBD1. The CDR3 loop spans 14 amino acids. Germline loops: CDR1 KGHSH, CDR2 LQKENI. The V and J ends lost 3 bases and 7 bases, in that order; junction bases with no gene match: 5. The CDR3 protein is CASSPDRDSEKLFF. CDR3 bases: TGTGCCAGCTCACCCGACAGGGATAGTGAAAAACTGTTTTTT.

The rearrangement joins TRBV11-3 to TRBJ2-7, with TRBD2 identical over 10 bases. After removal of 5 bases from V and 5 bases from J, the junction contained 9 bases not matched to a gene. This CDR3 has 15 residues. CDR1 SGHNT and CDR2 YENEEA come from the germline V gene. The CDR3 DNA reads as TGTGCCAGCAGCCCCTTTGCTAGCGGGGGACACGAGCAGTACTTC. This translates into CASSPFASGGHEQYF. The full variable domain, rest sourced from reference TRBV11-3 and TRBJ2-7, is EAGVVQSPRYKIIEKKQPVAFWCNPISGHNTLYWYLQNLGQGPELLIRYENEEAVDDSQLPKDRFSAERLKGVDSTLKIQPAELGDSAVYLCASSPFASGGHEQYFGPGTRLTVT.

The chain carries TRBV2 and TRBJ1-2, with a tentative D call TRBD1 (6 bases). Trimming took off 7 bases at V and 4 bases at J, with 13 bases between the two ends. This CDR3 has 13 amino acids. The germline V gene has CDR1 SNHLY and CDR2 FYNNEI. The CDR3: CASTSGTLYGYTF. CDR3 sequence (DNA): TGTGCCAGCACTTCTGGGACACTCTATGGCTACACCTTC.

In this sample, this clone turned up once. CDR3 in DNA: TGTGCCAGTAGTATAGATTTCAGCGGAAGCTATCTCAATGAGCAGTTCTTC. This translates into CASSIDFSGSYLNEQFF. V gene TRBV19 combines with J gene TRBJ2-1; D possibly corresponds to TRBD2 (5 bases). Germline-derived CDR1 and CDR2 are LNHDA and SQIVND (reference sequence). V gave up 0 bases and J gave up 6 bases, with 18 bases separating them. There are 17 residues in the CDR3.

V is TRBV11-2 and J is TRBJ2-1; a possible D gene is TRBD1 (6 bases). Germline-derived CDR1 and CDR2 are SGHAT and FQNNGV. Deletions cut 3 bases from V and 2 bases from J, with 11 bases between. The CDR3 covers 15 residues. CDR3 sequence: CASSFRGEAYNEQFF. CDR3 in DNA: TGTGCCAGCAGCTTCAGGGGTGAGGCCTACAATGAGCAGTTCTTC.

Here the CDR3 reads CASTRRGRYEKLFF. CDR3 bases: TGTGCCAGCACGCGTAGGGGGCGTTATGAAAAACTGTTTTTT. The chain uses TRBV6-6 and TRBJ1-4; 7 bases line up with TRBD1. Germline values: CDR1 MNHNY, CDR2 SVGAGI (reference sequence). Trimming cost V 7 bases and J 6 bases; bases outside gene matches: 8. The CDR3 has 14 amino acids.

The chain joins TRBV3-1 (or the pseudogene TRBV3-2) to TRBJ1-4; 10 nucleotides align to TRBD1. The CDR3 covers 15 residues. Germline V gene data show CDR1 as LGHDT and CDR2 as YNNKEL (reference sequence). V was pared by 1 base and J by 8 bases, with 4 bases of the junction left unmatched. Here the CDR3 reads CASSQGQGAVEKLFF. The CDR3 DNA is TGTGCCAGCAGCCAAGGACAGGGGGCAGTAGAAAAACTGTTTTTT.

The chain uses TRBV7-9 and TRBJ2-5, with D possibly matching TRBD2 (6 bases). Between the trimmed V and J ends, which lost 5 bases and 4 bases, there was a span of 11 bases. The germline gives CDR1 SEHNR, CDR2 FQNEAQ (reference sequence). The CDR3 has 13 residues. CDR3 residues: CASSRGMGETQYF. CDR3 nucleotide sequence: TGTGCCAGCAGCCGGGGGATGGGAGAGACCCAGTACTTC.

This rearrangement joins TRBV4-1 to TRBJ1-6, with D tentatively TRBD1 (5 bases). The CDR3 consists of 17 residues. V was pared by 0 bases and J by 7 bases, with 16 bases between. Germline-derived CDR1 and CDR2 are MGHRA and YSYEKL. CDR3 loop: CASSQDSLGGGNSPLHF. The CDR3 DNA reads as TGCGCCAGCAGCCAAGATTCCCTTGGGGGGGGAAATTCACCCCTCCACTTT.

The chain joins TRBV11-3 to TRBJ2-3, with a tentative D call TRBD2 (5 bases). Germline loops: CDR1 SGHNT, CDR2 YENEEA. The CDR3 consists of 13 residues. The V and J ends lost 3 bases and 1 base respectively, with 5 bases between them. The CDR3 bases are TGTGCCAGCAGCTTGAGGGGCACAGATACGCAGTATTTT. Amino acids: CASSLRGTDTQYF.

The J gene is TRBJ2-1, the V gene TRBV12-5; tentatively, D is TRBD1 (5 bases). This CDR3 has 13 amino acids. The V gene's germline CDR1 is LGHNT and CDR2 FRNRAP. V lost 1 base and J lost 9, with 10 bases in between. CDR3 nucleotide sequence: TGTGCTAGTGGTTTGGAAGAAAGGGGTGAGCAGTTCTTC. Translating gives CASGLEERGEQFF. Based on the CDR3 plus reference TRBV12-5 and TRBJ2-1, the full variable domain is DARVTQTPRHKVTEMGQEVTMRCQPILGHNTVFWYRQTMMQGLELLAYFRNRAPLDDSGMPKDRFSAEMPDATLATLKIQPSEPRDSAVYFCASGLEERGEQFFGPGTRLTVL.

The chain joins TRBV7-9 to TRBJ1-2; possibly TRBD1 for D (5 bases). The ends were cut back, 10 bases at V and 0 bases at J, with 15 bases in the middle. The CDR3 covers 14 residues. Per germline, CDR1 SEHNR and CDR2 FQNEAQ (reference sequence). This chain's CDR3 is CATSGQGSNYGYTF. The CDR3 nucleotides are TGTGCCACCTCCGGCCAGGGTTCTAACTATGGCTACACCTTC.

The chain uses TRBV7-9 and TRBJ1-2; maybe TRBD1 (5 bases). Germline values: CDR1 SEHNR, CDR2 FQNEAQ (reference sequence). CDR3 length equals 16 residues. Trimming stripped 4 bases from V and 4 bases from J, with 19 bases between. As DNA, the CDR3 is TGTGCCAGCAGCTCGCAGGGCAGGAAGTTTGTCTATGGCTACACCTTC. This gives the protein CASSSQGRKFVYGYTF.